The source of this T cell receptor beta chain is a study of T cell repertoires in cytomegalovirus infection. In the study overall: In public TCR beta signatures, there were indications of both CMV infection and matching HLA type.

Of note for this clonotype: Its antigen is as yet unknown.

TCRdb recomputed calls from the reads with MiXCR, one row per CDR3 protein. The top ten clones hold about 72% of a sample with around 71,000 distinct CDR3 sequences, approximately 22% of them seen once. V shed 3 bases and J shed 1 base, with 16 bases lying between them. The CDR3 has 18 residues. Germline V lookup: CDR1 SGHVS, CDR2 FQNEAQ. Overall study results and limits: In two of eight donors, the top clonotype was HLA-C-restricted CMV-specific.

This specimen consisted of CD8+ T cells from cultured PBMCs, obtained from culture after CMV antigen stimulation. This sequence was found in a human donor in good health (CMV status not recorded). Some clones in this sample may be carry-over from other donors' samples. This chain links TRBV7-8 with TRBJ2-6; no firm D call. CDR3 in DNA: TGTGCCAGCAGCTTTCGGAGAGGCCCGCTATCTGGGGCCAACGTCCTGACTTTC. It specifies CASSFRRGPLSGANVLTF. Filled out from reference TRBV7-8 and TRBJ2-6, the complete variable domain reads GAGVSQSPRYKVAKRGQDVALRCDPISGHVSLFWYQQALGQGPEFLTYFQNEAQLDKSGLPSDRFFAERPEGSVSTLKIQRTQQEDSAVYLCASSFRRGPLSGANVLTFGAGSRLTVL.